This T cell receptor beta chain was profiled in a study of lymphopenia after photon versus proton radiotherapy. Remarks on this clone: Its antigen is unknown.

Findings and caveats of the study: Post-nadir TCR diversity decline inversely tracked overall survival among those who died.

Using immunoSEQ multiplex PCR, the repertoire was profiled, and TCRdb retains in-frame clones only, with some absent. The data contain around 70,000 clones, roughly 93% of them singletons. This CDR3 spans 16 amino acids. Germline V gene lookup returns CDR1 SNHLY and CDR2 FYNNEI. With V trimmed by 6 bases and J by 1 base, 10 bases remained unmatched. The chain is built from TRBV2 and TRBJ2-5, with 8 nucleotides matching TRBD2. The sample consisted of peripheral blood, taken from a patient treated with photon-based radiotherapy. The sequence came from a woman in her 70s with pancreatic cancer. In DNA, the CDR3 is TGTGCCAGCAGACTGCGGACTAGCTCAGTCCAAGAGACCCAGTACTTC. It encodes CASRLRTSSVQETQYF.